The source of this T cell receptor (beta chain) is a study of response to subunit inactivated influenza vaccine. TCRdb reprocessed the RT-PCR reads via MiXCR and lists one record per CDR3 protein. The repertoire holds 170,000 or so distinct CDR3 sequences, with approximately 11% as singletons. Study conclusions and caveats: It was the authors' suggestion that each seasonal influenza vaccination recruits few new T cells.

This clonotype was seen only a few times. Its antigen is still unknown. The germline V gene encodes CDR1 SGHDT and CDR2 YYEEEE. V shed 3 bases and J shed 0 bases, with 15 bases lying between them. This CDR3 contains 16 residues. This sample comprised CD8+ T cells sorted from PBMCs, obtained less than 30 months after vaccination. This clonotype was sampled from a man aged 50-75 years who received an inactivated influenza vaccine. The chain has TRBV5-6 and TRBJ1-1; weak D call: TRBD1 (6 bases). The CDR3 region has the DNA TGTGCCAGCAGCTGGGAGGGGGAAGAGGTGAACACTGAAGCTTTCTTT. Residues: CASSWEGEEVNTEAFF.